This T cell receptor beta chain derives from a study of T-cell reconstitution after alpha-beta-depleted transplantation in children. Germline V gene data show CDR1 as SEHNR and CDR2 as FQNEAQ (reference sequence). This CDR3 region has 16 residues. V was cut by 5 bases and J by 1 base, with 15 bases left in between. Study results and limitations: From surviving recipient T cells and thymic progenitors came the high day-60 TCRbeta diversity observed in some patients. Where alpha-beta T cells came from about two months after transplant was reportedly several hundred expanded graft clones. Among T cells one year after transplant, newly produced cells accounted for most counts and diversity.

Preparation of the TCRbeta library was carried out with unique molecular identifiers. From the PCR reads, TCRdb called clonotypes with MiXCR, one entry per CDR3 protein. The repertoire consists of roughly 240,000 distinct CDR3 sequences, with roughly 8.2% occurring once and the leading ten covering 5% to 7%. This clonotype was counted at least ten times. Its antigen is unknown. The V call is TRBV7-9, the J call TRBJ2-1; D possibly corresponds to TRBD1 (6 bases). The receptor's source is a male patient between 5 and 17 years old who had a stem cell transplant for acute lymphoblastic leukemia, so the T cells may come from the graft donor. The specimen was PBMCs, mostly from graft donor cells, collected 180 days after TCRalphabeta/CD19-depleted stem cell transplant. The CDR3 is CASSTLDRKSYNEQFF. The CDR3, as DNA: TGTGCCAGCAGCACCCTCGACAGGAAGTCCTACAATGAGCAGTTCTTC.